This T cell receptor (beta chain) was observed in a study of blood T cell repertoires in COVID-19. Whole-study context: Donors in the United States, Italy and Spain gave samples during acute or convalescent COVID-19.

In the authors' methods: Amplification of reference gene primers was used by the study to estimate nucleated cell counts. Only in-frame clones appear in the TCRdb table, and some are missing; sequencing was by immunoSEQ multiplex PCR. The V and J calls and clone size are taken from that table; D and trimming were inferred from the DNA. Among around 100,000 clones listed, just under 90% were seen once. Germline loops: CDR1 MNHEY, CDR2 SVGEGT. Trimming removed 4 bases from V and 3 bases from J; junction bases left unmatched: 2. This CDR3 contains 15 residues. A few counts support this clone. The sequence derives from a human donor in a cohort sampled during active COVID-19. The sequencing sample was made of peripheral blood. This chain links TRBV6-2 or TRBV6-3 with TRBJ2-1, with 11 bases identical to TRBD2. In DNA form, the CDR3 reads TGTGCCAGCAGTTCGACTAGCGGGATCTACAATGAGCAGTTCTTC. Residues: CASSSTSGIYNEQFF.